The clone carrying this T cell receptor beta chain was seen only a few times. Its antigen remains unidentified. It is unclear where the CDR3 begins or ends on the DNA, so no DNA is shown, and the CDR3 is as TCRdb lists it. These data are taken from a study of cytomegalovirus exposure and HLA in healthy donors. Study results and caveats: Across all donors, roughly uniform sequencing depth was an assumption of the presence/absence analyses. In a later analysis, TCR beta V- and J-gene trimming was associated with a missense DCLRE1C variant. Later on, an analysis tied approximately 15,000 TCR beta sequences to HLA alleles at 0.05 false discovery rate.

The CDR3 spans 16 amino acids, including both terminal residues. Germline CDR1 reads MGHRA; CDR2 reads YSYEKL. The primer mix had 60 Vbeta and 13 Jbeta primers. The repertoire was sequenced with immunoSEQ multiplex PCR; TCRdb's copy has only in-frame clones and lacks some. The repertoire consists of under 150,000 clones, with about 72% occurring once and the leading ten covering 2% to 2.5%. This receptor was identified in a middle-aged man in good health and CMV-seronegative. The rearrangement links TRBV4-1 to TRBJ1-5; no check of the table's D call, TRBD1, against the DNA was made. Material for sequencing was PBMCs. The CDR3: CASSPVGAGSKQPQNF.